One and the same sample provided the 7 T cell receptor beta chains below, sequenced in a study of spatial heterogeneity in lung cancer. Stated time point: blood at routine non-recurrence follow-up after resection. Whole RNA, which was extracted from tumor, nontumor lung tissue or frozen PBMC, was sequenced without any cell sorting. Each CDR3 protein is one row after TCRdb ran MiXCR on the 5' RACE reads. This table holds about 120,000 distinct CDR3 sequences, 12% found once. The material was PBMCs, obtained at follow-up. The source of these receptors is a male donor with early-stage non-small cell lung cancer.

This clonotype has at least ten counts. The chain recombines TRBV5-6 with TRBJ1-5; D possibly corresponds to TRBD1 (5 bases). CDR3 size: 15 residues. Germline V gene lookup returns CDR1 SGHDT and CDR2 YYEEEE. The V end lost 4 bases, the J end lost 7 bases, and 18 bases lay between the germline ends. CDR3 sequence reads: CASSLSGERIQPQHF. CDR3 coding DNA: TGTGCCAGCAGCCTGTCGGGGGAACGGATACAGCCCCAGCATTTT.

This chain joins TRBV6-2 or TRBV6-3 and TRBJ1-5; D is perhaps TRBD1 (5 bases). This CDR3 region has 13 residues. With 7 bases removed from V and 2 bases from J, the gap between germline ends came to 9 bases. From germline, CDR1 is MNHEY and CDR2 SVGEGT. The CDR3 coding sequence is TGTGCCAGCACCTGGGACGGCAATCAGCCCCAGCATTTT. Translation: CASTWDGNQPQHF.

This clonotype was observed a few times. The genes are TRBV12-3 or TRBV12-4 and TRBJ2-3; weak D call: TRBD1 (6 bases). The CDR3 is 14 amino acids. With 1 base removed from V and 1 base from J, the gap between germline ends came to 6 bases. The CDR3 sequence: CASSLEGGTDTQYF. The CDR3, as DNA: TGTGCCAGCAGTTTAGAGGGGGGCACAGATACGCAGTATTTT.

This clonotype was recorded many times. The V call is TRBV10-2, the J call TRBJ1-5; D gene unclear. The germline gives CDR1 WSHSY, CDR2 SAAADI. The CDR3 is made up of 13 amino acids. The V gene lost 2 bases and the J gene lost 3 bases, with 5 bases spanning the gap. The CDR3 coding sequence is TGCGCCAGCAGTGAGACAGACAATCAGCCCCAGCATTTT. Its protein is CASSETDNQPQHF.

The V gene is TRBV20-1, the J gene TRBJ1-2; D is ambiguous. The CDR3 is 13 amino acids. V gave up 3 bases and J gave up 1 base, with 9 bases separating them. CDR1 and CDR2 from the germline V gene are DFQATT and SNEGSKA (reference sequence). The DNA for the CDR3 is TGCAGTGCTAGCGTAGAGGGTAACTATGGCTACACCTTC. This gives the protein CSASVEGNYGYTF.

This clonotype appeared a few times. The CDR3 DNA reads TGCGCCAGCAGCTTGGGGCAGGGGGCAAGCAATCAGCCCCAGCATTTT. Residues: CASSLGQGASNQPQHF. The chain has TRBV5-1 and TRBJ1-5; TRBD1 aligns across 8 bases. The CDR3 length is 16 residues. J lost 1 base, V lost 0 bases, and 3 bases had no gene match. From germline, CDR1 is SGHRS and CDR2 YFSETQ.

The chain's CDR3 is CASSPQGAGGRETQYF. The CDR3 DNA is TGTGCCAGCAGCCCCCAGGGCGCGGGGGGGCGGGAGACCCAGTACTTC. The genes are TRBV7-2 and TRBJ2-5, with TRBD2 matching over 9 bases. This CDR3 comprises 16 residues. Germline V lookup: CDR1 SGHTA, CDR2 FQGNSA. Trimming at V came to 5 bases and at J to 5 bases, leaving 12 bases not matched to a gene.